This T cell receptor beta chain was obtained from a study of tumor and adjacent non-tumor tissue in lung cancer. Study at large: Stage I to III disease affected some 11 men and roughly five women aged about 31 to 80. Samples averaged approximately 3.9 million productive TCRbeta reads each.

Whole-study findings and limits: TCR diversity was significantly greater in tumor than normal lung tissue.

With regard to this clonotype: Its antigen is not known. A read error may account for a junction end that differs from germline.

TCRbeta libraries were built with three rounds of nested PCR, modified from ARM-PCR. TCRdb re-derived calls from the multiplex PCR reads in MiXCR, one entry per CDR3 protein. The top ten hold roughly 9% of the sample, which has fewer than 100,000 distinct CDR3 sequences, 72% seen once. RNA was extracted from bulk tissue without any cell sorting. The receptor's source is a woman aged 40-49 years with non-small cell lung cancer. Sequenced sample: lung tumor tissue.

CDR3 region: CTSTRSGGYNEQFF. The CDR3 region has the DNA TGTACCAGCACAAGATCAGGGGGCTACAATGAGCAGTTCTTC. This chain uses TRBV11-2 with TRBJ2-1; 7 bases agree with TRBD1. This CDR3 has 14 residues. Looked up from germline, CDR1 is SGHAT and CDR2 is FQNNGV.